Listed here are 21 T cell receptor beta chains from one sample, sequenced in a study of T-cell reconstitution after alpha-beta-depleted transplantation in children. Library preparation (for TCRbeta) was performed with unique molecular identifiers. TCRdb re-called the PCR reads with MiXCR, one entry per CDR3 protein. Seen here are some 640,000 distinct CDR3 sequences, around 16% observed once, and the top ten hold under 1.2%. Sequences were derived from PBMCs from the stem cell graft donor, sampled from the stem cell graft. The receptors originated from a human donor who donated a stem cell graft to a child with acute myeloid leukemia.

V usage is TRBV28 and J usage is TRBJ2-1; D gene unclear. V dropped 2 bases and J dropped 5 bases, with 7 bases sitting between them. Germline V lookup: CDR1 MDHEN, CDR2 SYDVKM. The CDR3 spans 13 residues. The CDR3 region is CASSLSTDNEQFF. As DNA, the CDR3 is TGTGCCAGCAGTTTAAGTACTGACAATGAGCAGTTCTTC.

In its sample, this clonotype was seen many times. The genes are TRBV20-1 and TRBJ1-5, with 12 bases lining up with TRBD1. CDR1 and CDR2 (germline): DFQATT, SNEGSKA (reference sequence). The V and J ends lost 5 bases and 3 bases, in that order; junction bases with no gene match: 14. The CDR3 spans 18 residues. CDR3 region: CSAVEQGQGAWVNQPQHF. The DNA of the CDR3 is TGCAGTGCTGTGGAGCAGGGACAGGGGGCTTGGGTCAATCAGCCCCAGCATTTT.

A few counts support this clonotype. The chain recombines TRBV7-9 with TRBJ1-6; maybe TRBD1 (5 bases). Trimming took 5 bases from V and 9 from J, leaving 17 bases between them. The CDR3 extends over 15 amino acids. Germline V CDR1 and CDR2: SEHNR, FQNEAQ (reference sequence). For the CDR3, the DNA is TGTGCCAGCAGCCCCACAGTGGGAAGGGGTTCACCCCTCCACTTT. Translation gives CASSPTVGRGSPLHF.

The V and J genes are TRBV11-2 and TRBJ1-5; 7 positions agree with TRBD1. The CDR3 spans 18 residues. Per germline, CDR1 SGHAT and CDR2 FQNNGV. V shed 5 bases and J 2 bases; nucleotides not matched to a gene: 15. This CDR3 reads CASSPDRERTNGNQPQHF. In DNA, the CDR3 is TGTGCCAGCAGCCCTGACAGGGAGAGAACGAATGGCAATCAGCCCCAGCATTTT.

This clonotype was seen more than once but under ten times. The V and J genes are TRBV20-1 and TRBJ2-3; D is possibly TRBD1 (6 bases). V was trimmed by 5 bases and J by 0 bases, leaving 9 bases between them. The germline V gene has CDR1 DFQATT and CDR2 SNEGSKA (reference sequence). The CDR3 contains 13 residues. The CDR3 coding sequence is TGCAGTGCTTGGACAGCTAGCACAGATACGCAGTATTTT. It is translated as CSAWTASTDTQYF.

This clonotype was picked up many times. V is TRBV7-9 and J is TRBJ1-6, with D perhaps TRBD1 (5 bases). With 8 bases removed from V and 8 bases from J, the gap between germline ends came to 10 bases. The CDR3 spans 12 residues. The germline V gene has CDR1 SEHNR and CDR2 FQNEAQ (reference sequence). CDR3 sequence (DNA): TGTGCCAGCGGGGAGGGGTATTCACCCCTCCACTTT. This gives the protein CASGEGYSPLHF. The full variable domain, its missing parts supplied by reference TRBV7-9 and TRBJ1-6, is DTGVSQNPRHKITKRGQNVTFRCDPISEHNRLYWYRQTLGQGPEFLTYFQNEAQLEKSRLLSDRFSAERPKGSFSTLEIQRTEQGDSAMYLCASGEGYSPLHFGNGTRLTVT.

About this clonotype: This may arise from a read error, as a much more abundant clone is one base away. This rearrangement joins TRBV28 to TRBJ1-2, with 8 bases matching TRBD1. V lost 6 bases and J lost 8; bases outside the gene matches: 5. CDR1 MDHEN and CDR2 SYDVKM come from the germline V gene. The CDR3 spans 12 residues. The CDR3: CASSATGEGYTF. The CDR3 region has the DNA TGTGCCAGCAGCGCGACAGGGGAAGGCTACACCTTC.

This clonotype was seen a handful of times. V and J are TRBV4-1 and TRBJ1-4, with unresolved D. Trimming cost V 7 bases and J 0 bases, with 9 bases left between them. The CDR3 is 14 residues long. Germline V gene lookup returns CDR1 MGHRA and CDR2 YSYEKL. The CDR3 sequence: CASKGSATNEKLFF. The CDR3 nucleotides read TGCGCCAGCAAGGGCTCGGCAACTAATGAAAAACTGTTTTTT.

J is TRBJ1-1 and V is TRBV5-1; 8 bases line up with TRBD1. V dropped 4 bases and J dropped 3; count of bases not matched to a gene: 5. The CDR3 consists of 14 residues. Germline CDR1 and CDR2: SGHRS and YFSETQ. CDR3 protein: CASSPGQAYTEAFF. The CDR3 DNA reads as TGCGCCAGCAGCCCGGGACAGGCGTACACTGAAGCTTTCTTT.

Ten or more counts support this clonotype. The chain links TRBV24-1 to TRBJ2-7, with D perhaps matching TRBD2 (6 bases). Germline CDR1 and CDR2: KGHDR and SFDVKD. This CDR3 comprises 14 residues. V lost 4 bases to trimming and J lost 2 bases, with 11 bases between them. This chain's CDR3 is CATSDGGYPYEQYF. CDR3 DNA: TGTGCCACCAGTGACGGGGGATACCCCTACGAGCAGTACTTC.

This clonotype has a count of ten or more. The chain links TRBV4-3 to TRBJ2-3; D uncertain. Trimming shortened V by 0 bases and J by 6 bases, and 10 bases separated the two germline ends. The germline V gene encodes CDR1 LGHNA and CDR2 YSLEER. This CDR3 has 14 amino acids. The CDR3 DNA reads TGCGCCAGCAGCCAAGATAGTGCCTCGGATACGCAGTATTTT. Protein: CASSQDSASDTQYF.

The chain uses TRBV13 and TRBJ1-3; TRBD1 might be the D (5 bases). The V end was cut by 2 bases, the J end by 4 bases, with 12 bases between. Germline CDR1 reads PRHDT; CDR2 reads FYEKMQ (reference sequence). The CDR3 contains 15 residues. The CDR3 DNA reads as TGTGCCAGCAGCTTAAAGCGGGGGACGGGAAACACCATATATTTT. It encodes CASSLKRGTGNTIYF.

This clonotype was counted between two and nine times. The gene calls are TRBV29-1 and TRBJ2-1; 7 nucleotides line up with TRBD2. The CDR3 is 13 amino acids. Germline CDR1 and CDR2: SQVTM and ANQGSEA. The V segment lost 4 bases and the J segment 9 bases; nucleotides outside the gene matches: 9. The chain's CDR3 is CSVVGGGVVEQFF. CDR3 sequence (DNA): TGCAGCGTTGTTGGTGGGGGGGTAGTTGAGCAGTTCTTC.

The chain employs TRBV27 and TRBJ2-1, with 8 nucleotides matching TRBD1. V trimming: 6 bases; J trimming: 8 bases; junction bases outside the gene matches: 15. CDR1 is MNHEY, CDR2 SMNVEV, per germline (reference sequence). The CDR3 extends over 16 amino acids. The CDR3 DNA reads TGTGCCAGCAGACTGAGACCGACAGGGGAGGAAGATGAGCAGTTCTTC. Amino acids: CASRLRPTGEEDEQFF.

This clonotype was observed a handful of times. The chain carries TRBV7-2 and TRBJ2-5; no clear D. Trimming shortened V by 1 base and J by 0 bases, and 12 bases separated the two germline ends. Germline V CDR1 and CDR2: SGHTA, FQGNSA. This CDR3 region has 16 residues. CDR3: CASSLGQTLYQETQYF. The DNA of the CDR3 is TGTGCCAGCAGCTTAGGGCAGACCTTGTACCAAGAGACCCAGTACTTC.

This clonotype was seen ten or more times. J is TRBJ2-7 and V is TRBV29-1, with D possibly being TRBD2 (6 bases). The CDR3 totals 12 residues. Germline CDR1 and CDR2: SQVTM and ANQGSEA. V lost 2 bases, J lost 6 bases, and 11 bases lay in between. The CDR3 is CSVERGTGEQYF. The CDR3 DNA is TGCAGCGTTGAACGGGGGACGGGCGAGCAGTACTTC.

This clonotype has a count of ten or more. J is TRBJ1-2 and V is TRBV7-2; 8 bases fit TRBD1. The CDR3 has 16 amino acids. Looked up from germline, CDR1 is SGHTA and CDR2 is FQGNSA. V was clipped by 5 bases and J by 8 bases; unmatched bases: 16. CDR3 sequence (DNA): TGTGCCAGCAGCAGGGGGGGCACGACAGGGGCGAAGGGCTACACCTTC. It encodes CASSRGGTTGAKGYTF.

This clonotype was seen repeatedly, ten times or more. V gene TRBV5-6 combines with J gene TRBJ1-1; D is ambiguous. The CDR3 is 12 residues long. Trimming removed 6 bases at V and 5 bases at J, with 11 bases between. The germline CDR1 and CDR2 sequences are SGHDT and YYEEEE. CDR3: CASKGAETEAFF. The CDR3 nucleotides read TGTGCCAGCAAGGGAGCCGAGACTGAAGCTTTCTTT.

The sample holds a few counts of this clonotype. The genes are TRBV27 and TRBJ2-1; TRBD2 matches at 16 bases. Germline CDR1 and CDR2: MNHEY and SMNVEV (reference sequence). The J segment lost 3 bases and the V segment lost 7 bases, leaving 9 bases of the junction unmatched. The CDR3 is 18 residues long. The CDR3 region has the DNA TGTGCCAGCAACACCGGGACTAGCGGGGGGGCCTTCTACAATGAGCAGTTCTTC. This sequence encodes CASNTGTSGGAFYNEQFF.

The rearrangement joins TRBV7-2 to TRBJ2-3, with D perhaps matching TRBD1 (5 bases). Germline assignment: CDR1 SGHTA and CDR2 FQGNSA. V was trimmed by 5 bases and J by 6 bases, leaving 12 bases between them. This CDR3 has 13 amino acids. In nucleotides, the CDR3 is TGTGCCAGCAGCGTGTCAGGGCCCGATACGCAGTATTTT. Translation gives CASSVSGPDTQYF.

The rearrangement uses TRBV7-2 and TRBJ2-3; TRBD2 aligns across 8 bases. From germline, CDR1 is SGHTA and CDR2 FQGNSA. The ends lost 2 bases at V and 3 bases at J; junction bases unmatched: 4. This CDR3 region has 15 residues. The CDR3 region has the DNA TGTGCCAGCAGCTTAAACGGGGGGGGGACAGATACGCAGTATTTT. This codes for CASSLNGGGTDTQYF.